This TCR beta chain comes out of a study of T cell repertoires in cytomegalovirus infection. Overall study: Public TCR beta signatures were indicative of both CMV infection and a matching HLA type. General observations from the study: In two of eight donors, the top clonotype was HLA-C-restricted CMV-specific. Carriage of CMV together with the relevant HLA was identifiable through cumulative public TCR beta family frequency.

This clonotype appeared many times. Its target is unknown. This CDR3 has 14 amino acids. The V end was cut by 2 bases, the J end by 8 bases, with 15 bases between. A single record per CDR3 protein comes from TCRdb applying MiXCR to the reads. The sample carries around 290,000 distinct CDR3 sequences, roughly 24% recorded once. The TCR was taken from a human donor in good health (CMV status not recorded). Some clones in this sample may be carry-over from other donors' samples. Sequenced sample: PBMCs. V usage is TRBV12-3 or TRBV12-4 and J usage is TRBJ1-2, with D unclear. The DNA for the CDR3 is TGTGCCAGCAGTTTAAACCTCCCCGCGAAAGGCTACACCTTC. This codes for CASSLNLPAKGYTF.